These T cell receptor beta chains were read from a single sample in a study of T-cell memory formation after mild COVID-19. TCRdb redid the calling of the 5' RACE reads with MiXCR, one entry per CDR3 protein. The sample lists approximately 400,000 distinct CDR3 sequences, 20% to 25% occurring once. The sequenced sample consisted of PBMCs or a T cell subset sorted from them (not recorded which). The source is an adult woman who had mild COVID-19 (a few samples of this study predate the infection). Cell type and time point are not known. CDR3s include the opening cysteine and the closing phenylalanine or tryptophan. D genes are given only for firm matches.

V gene: TRBV20-1; J gene: TRBJ2-1; D gene: TRBD2; CDR3 protein: CSAAGLASHNEQFF
V gene: TRBV6-1; J gene: TRBJ2-1; D gene: TRBD1; CDR3 protein: CASSSDQGAPEQFF
V gene: TRBV6-5; J gene: TRBJ2-3; D gene: .; CDR3 protein: CASSYRGPPLSTDTQYF
V gene: TRBV12-3/TRBV12-4; J gene: TRBJ2-1; D gene: .; CDR3 protein: CASSPLGGGLVNEQFF
V gene: TRBV7-2; J gene: TRBJ1-3; D gene: .; CDR3 protein: CASSADPRIGNTIYF
V gene: TRBV4-1; J gene: TRBJ2-7; D gene: TRBD1; CDR3 protein: CASSKGQGREQYF
V gene: TRBV6-5; J gene: TRBJ1-1; D gene: .; CDR3 protein: CASSAGQFQTEAFF
V gene: TRBV29-1; J gene: TRBJ2-4; D gene: TRBD1; CDR3 protein: CSVARDRGLDIQYF
V gene: TRBV29-1; J gene: TRBJ2-7; D gene: .; CDR3 protein: CSVARWGVYEQYF
V gene: TRBV15; J gene: TRBJ1-2; D gene: .; CDR3 protein: CATSRVGKSYGYTF
V gene: TRBV9; J gene: TRBJ2-2; D gene: .; CDR3 protein: CASSVDPTRNTGELFF
V gene: TRBV3-1; J gene: TRBJ1-1; D gene: .; CDR3 protein: CASSQDREWTTEAFF
V gene: TRBV29-1; J gene: TRBJ1-2; D gene: TRBD1; CDR3 protein: CSVGGTGAYGYTF
V gene: TRBV7-6; J gene: TRBJ2-1; D gene: .; CDR3 protein: CASSLTGSRSSYNEQFF
V gene: TRBV9; J gene: TRBJ2-7; D gene: TRBD2; CDR3 protein: CASSESGGLAVREQYF
V gene: TRBV20-1; J gene: TRBJ2-7; D gene: .; CDR3 protein: CSAPRGGPYEQYF